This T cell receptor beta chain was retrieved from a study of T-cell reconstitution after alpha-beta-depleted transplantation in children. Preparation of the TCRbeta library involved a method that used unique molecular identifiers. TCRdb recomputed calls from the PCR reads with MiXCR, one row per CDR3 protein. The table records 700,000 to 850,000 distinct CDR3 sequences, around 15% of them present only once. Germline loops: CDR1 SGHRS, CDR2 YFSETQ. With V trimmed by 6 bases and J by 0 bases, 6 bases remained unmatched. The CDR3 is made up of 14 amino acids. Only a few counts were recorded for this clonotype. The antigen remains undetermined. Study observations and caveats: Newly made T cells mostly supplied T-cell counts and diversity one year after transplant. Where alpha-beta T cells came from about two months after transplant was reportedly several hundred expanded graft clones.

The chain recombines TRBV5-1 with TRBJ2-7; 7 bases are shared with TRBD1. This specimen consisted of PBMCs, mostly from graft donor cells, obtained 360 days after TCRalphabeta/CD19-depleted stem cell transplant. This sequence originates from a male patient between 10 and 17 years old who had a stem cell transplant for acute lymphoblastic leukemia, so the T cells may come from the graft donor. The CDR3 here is CASTDRASSYEQYF. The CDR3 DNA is TGCGCCAGCACTGACAGGGCGAGCTCCTACGAGCAGTACTTC.